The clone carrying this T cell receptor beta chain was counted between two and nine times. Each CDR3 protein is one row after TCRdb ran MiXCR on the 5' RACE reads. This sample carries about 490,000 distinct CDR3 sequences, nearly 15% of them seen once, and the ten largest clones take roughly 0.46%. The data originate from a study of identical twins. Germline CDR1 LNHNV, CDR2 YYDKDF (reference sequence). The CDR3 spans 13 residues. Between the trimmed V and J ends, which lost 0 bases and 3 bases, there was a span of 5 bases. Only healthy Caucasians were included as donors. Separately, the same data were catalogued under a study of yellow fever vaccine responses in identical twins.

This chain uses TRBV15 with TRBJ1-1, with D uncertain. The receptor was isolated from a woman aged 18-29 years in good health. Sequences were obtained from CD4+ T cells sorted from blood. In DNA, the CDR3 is TGTGCCACCAGCAGAGAAGCGTACACTGAAGCTTTCTTT. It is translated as CATSREAYTEAFF.